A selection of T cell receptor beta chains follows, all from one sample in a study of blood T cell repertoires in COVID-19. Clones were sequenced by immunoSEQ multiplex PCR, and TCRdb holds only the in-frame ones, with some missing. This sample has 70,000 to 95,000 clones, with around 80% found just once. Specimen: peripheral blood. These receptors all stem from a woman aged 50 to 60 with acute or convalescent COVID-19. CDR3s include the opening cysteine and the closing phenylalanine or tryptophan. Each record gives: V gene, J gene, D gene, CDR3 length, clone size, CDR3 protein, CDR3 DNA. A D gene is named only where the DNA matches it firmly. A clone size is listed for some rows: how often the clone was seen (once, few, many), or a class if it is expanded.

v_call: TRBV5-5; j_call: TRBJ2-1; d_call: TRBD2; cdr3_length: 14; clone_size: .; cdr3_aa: CASTREGQYNEQFF; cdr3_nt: TGTGCCAGCACCCGGGAGGGTCAATACAATGAGCAGTTCTTC
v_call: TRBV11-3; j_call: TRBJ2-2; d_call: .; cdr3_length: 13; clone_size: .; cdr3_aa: CASSFLYAGELFF; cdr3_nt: TGTGCCAGCAGCTTTCTATACGCCGGGGAGCTGTTTTTT
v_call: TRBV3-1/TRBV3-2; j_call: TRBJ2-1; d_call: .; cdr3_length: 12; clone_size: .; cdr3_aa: CASSQDMSEQFF; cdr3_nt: TGTGCCAGCAGCCAAGATATGAGTGAGCAGTTCTTC
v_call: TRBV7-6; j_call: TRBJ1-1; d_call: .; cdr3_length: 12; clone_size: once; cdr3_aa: CASSFIDTEAFF; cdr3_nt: TGTGCCAGCAGCTTTATCGACACTGAAGCTTTCTTT
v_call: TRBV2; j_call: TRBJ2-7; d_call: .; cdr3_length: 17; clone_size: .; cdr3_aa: CASSETYTGQIANEQYF; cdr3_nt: TGTGCCAGCAGTGAAACATATACGGGACAAATCGCCAACGAGCAGTACTTC
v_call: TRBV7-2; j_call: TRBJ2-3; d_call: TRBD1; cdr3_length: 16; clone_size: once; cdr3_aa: CASSFAGTGKTDTQYF; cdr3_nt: TGTGCCAGCAGCTTCGCTGGGACAGGGAAGACAGATACGCAGTATTTT
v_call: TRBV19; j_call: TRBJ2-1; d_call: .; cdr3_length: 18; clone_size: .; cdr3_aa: CASSPIQGPGAEPNEQFF; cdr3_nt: TGTGCCAGTAGTCCCATACAGGGCCCAGGAGCGGAGCCTAATGAGCAGTTCTTC
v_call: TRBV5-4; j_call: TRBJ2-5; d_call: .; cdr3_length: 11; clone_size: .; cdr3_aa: CASSSRGTQYF; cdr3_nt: TGTGCCAGCAGCTCGCGAGGCACCCAGTACTTC
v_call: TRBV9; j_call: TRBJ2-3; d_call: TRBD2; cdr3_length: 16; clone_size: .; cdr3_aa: CASSKTSGGATDTQYF; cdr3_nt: TGTGCCAGCAGCAAGACTAGCGGGGGGGCGACAGATACGCAGTATTTT
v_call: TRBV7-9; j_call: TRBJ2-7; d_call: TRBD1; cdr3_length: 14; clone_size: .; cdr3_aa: CASSHRDRAYEQYF; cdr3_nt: TGTGCCAGCAGTCACCGGGACAGGGCCTACGAGCAGTACTTC
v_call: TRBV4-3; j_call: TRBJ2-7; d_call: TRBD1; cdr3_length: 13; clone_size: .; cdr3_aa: CASSPRQGDEQYF; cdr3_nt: TGCGCCAGCAGCCCACGACAGGGTGACGAGCAGTACTTC
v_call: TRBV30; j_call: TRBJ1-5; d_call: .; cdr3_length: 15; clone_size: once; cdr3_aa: CAWSAWDIWDQPQHF; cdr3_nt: TGTGCCTGGAGTGCGTGGGACATTTGGGATCAGCCCCAGCATTTT
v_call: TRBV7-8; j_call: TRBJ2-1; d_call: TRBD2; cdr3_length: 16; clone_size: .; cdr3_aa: CASSRQSGRSYNEQFF; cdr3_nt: TGTGCCAGCAGCCGTCAGAGCGGGAGGTCCTACAATGAGCAGTTCTTC
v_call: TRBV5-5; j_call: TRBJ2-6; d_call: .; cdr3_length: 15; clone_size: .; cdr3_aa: CASSLVGAGANVLTF; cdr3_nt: TGTGCCAGCAGCTTGGTGGGGGCTGGGGCCAATGTCCTGACTTTC
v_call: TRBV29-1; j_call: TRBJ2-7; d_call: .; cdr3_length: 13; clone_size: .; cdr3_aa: CSVARGGQYEQYF; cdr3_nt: TGCAGCGTTGCCCGGGGGGGACAGTACGAGCAGTACTTC
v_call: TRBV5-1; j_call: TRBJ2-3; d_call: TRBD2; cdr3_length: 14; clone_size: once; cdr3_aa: CASSSSGLADTQYF; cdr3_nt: TGCGCCAGCAGCTCATCCGGACTAGCCGATACGCAGTATTTT
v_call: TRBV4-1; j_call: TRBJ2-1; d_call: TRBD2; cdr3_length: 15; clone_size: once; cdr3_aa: CASSQEGGLGNEQFF; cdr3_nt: TGCGCCAGCAGCCAAGAAGGAGGACTAGGCAATGAGCAGTTCTTC
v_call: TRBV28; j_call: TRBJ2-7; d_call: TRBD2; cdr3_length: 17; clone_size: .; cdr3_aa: CASSLLTSGIRGYEQYF; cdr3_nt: TGTGCCAGCAGTCTCCTAACTAGCGGGATAAGAGGCTACGAGCAGTACTTC
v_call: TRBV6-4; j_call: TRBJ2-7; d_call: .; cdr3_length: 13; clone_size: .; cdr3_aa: CASSDGSSYEQYF; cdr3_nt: TGTGCCAGCAGTGACGGCTCTTCCTACGAGCAGTACTTC
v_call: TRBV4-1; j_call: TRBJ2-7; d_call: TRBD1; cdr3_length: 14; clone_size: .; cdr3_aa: CASSLRTGWDEQYF; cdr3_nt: TGCGCCAGCAGCCTTCGGACAGGGTGGGACGAGCAGTACTTC
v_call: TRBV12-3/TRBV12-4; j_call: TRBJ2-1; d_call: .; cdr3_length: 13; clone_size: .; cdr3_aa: CASSFSGPGEQFF; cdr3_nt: TGTGCCAGCAGTTTCTCAGGGCCCGGGGAGCAGTTCTTC
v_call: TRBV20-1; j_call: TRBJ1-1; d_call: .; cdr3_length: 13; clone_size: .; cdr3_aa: CSASNRRNTEAFF; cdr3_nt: TGCAGTGCTAGTAACAGAAGGAACACTGAAGCTTTCTTT
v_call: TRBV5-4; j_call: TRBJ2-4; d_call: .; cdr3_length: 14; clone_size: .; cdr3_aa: CASSDGLAKNIQYF; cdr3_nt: TGTGCCAGCAGCGATGGACTAGCCAAAAACATTCAGTACTTC
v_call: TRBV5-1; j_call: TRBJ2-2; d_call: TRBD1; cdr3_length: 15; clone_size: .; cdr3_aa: CASSRDRGDTGELFF; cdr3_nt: TGCGCCAGCAGCAGGGACAGGGGCGACACCGGGGAGCTGTTTTTT
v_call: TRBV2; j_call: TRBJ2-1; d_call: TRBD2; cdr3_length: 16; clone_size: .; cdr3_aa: CASSRIAGGSYNEQFF; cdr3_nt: TGTGCCAGCAGTAGGATAGCGGGAGGCTCCTACAATGAGCAGTTCTTC
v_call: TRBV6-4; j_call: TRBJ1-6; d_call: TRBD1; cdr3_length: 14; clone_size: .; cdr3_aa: CASSERTGNAPLHF; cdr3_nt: TGTGCCAGCAGTGAACGGACAGGGAATGCACCCCTCCACTTT
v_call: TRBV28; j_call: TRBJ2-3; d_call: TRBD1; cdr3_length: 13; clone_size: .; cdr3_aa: CASRLQGEDTQYF; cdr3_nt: TGTGCCAGCAGGCTACAGGGGGAAGATACGCAGTATTTT
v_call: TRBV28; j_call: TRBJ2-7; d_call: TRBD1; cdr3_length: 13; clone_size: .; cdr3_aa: CASTSTGPYEQYF; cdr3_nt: TGTGCCAGCACCTCGACAGGGCCCTACGAGCAGTACTTC
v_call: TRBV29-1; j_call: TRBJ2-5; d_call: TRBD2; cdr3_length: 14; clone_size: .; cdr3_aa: CSVAPAGVGETQYF; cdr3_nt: TGCAGCGTTGCCCCGGCGGGGGTCGGGGAGACCCAGTACTTC
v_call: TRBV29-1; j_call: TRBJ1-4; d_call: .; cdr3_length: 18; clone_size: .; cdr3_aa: CSVVRSGWASATNEKLFF; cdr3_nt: TGCAGCGTTGTACGGTCAGGGTGGGCGTCAGCGACTAATGAAAAACTGTTTTTT
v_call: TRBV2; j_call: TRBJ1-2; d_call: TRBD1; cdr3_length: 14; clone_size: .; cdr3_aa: CASRTSTGLQGYTF; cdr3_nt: TGTGCCAGCAGGACCTCGACAGGGCTGCAGGGCTACACCTTC
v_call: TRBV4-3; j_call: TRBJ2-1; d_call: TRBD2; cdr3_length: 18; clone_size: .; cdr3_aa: CASSQEGSLAGRHNEQFF; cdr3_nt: TGCGCCAGCAGCCAAGAGGGCTCACTAGCGGGGAGACACAATGAGCAGTTCTTC
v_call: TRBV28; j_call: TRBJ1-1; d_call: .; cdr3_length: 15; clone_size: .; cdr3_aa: CASSLLKGENTEAFF; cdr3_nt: TGTGCCAGCAGTTTATTAAAGGGGGAAAACACTGAAGCTTTCTTT
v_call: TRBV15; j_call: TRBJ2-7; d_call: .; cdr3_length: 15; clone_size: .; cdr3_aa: CATSRERRNSYEQYF; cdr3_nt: TGTGCCACCAGCAGAGAGCGCCGAAACTCCTACGAGCAGTACTTC
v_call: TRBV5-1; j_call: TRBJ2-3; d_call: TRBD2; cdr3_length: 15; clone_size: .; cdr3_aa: CASSLPRGTTDTQYF; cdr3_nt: TGCGCCAGCAGCTTGCCGCGGGGGACCACAGATACGCAGTATTTT
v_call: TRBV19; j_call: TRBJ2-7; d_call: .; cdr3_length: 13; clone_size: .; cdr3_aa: CASLALPRDEQYF; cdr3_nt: TGTGCCAGTTTGGCCCTGCCGAGGGACGAGCAGTACTTC
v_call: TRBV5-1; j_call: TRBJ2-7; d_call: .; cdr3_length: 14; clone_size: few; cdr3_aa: CASSLPDSSYEQYF; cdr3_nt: TGCGCCAGCAGCTTGCCTGACAGTTCCTACGAGCAGTACTTC
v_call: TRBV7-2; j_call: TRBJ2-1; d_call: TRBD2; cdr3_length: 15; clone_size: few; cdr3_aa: CASSLLAGDLNEQFF; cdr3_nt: TGTGCCAGCAGCTTATTAGCGGGGGATCTTAATGAGCAGTTCTTC
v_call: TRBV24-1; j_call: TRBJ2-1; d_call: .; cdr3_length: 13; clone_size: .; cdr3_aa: CATSAPSRDEQFF; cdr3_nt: TGTGCCACCAGTGCGCCCTCGAGGGATGAGCAGTTCTTC
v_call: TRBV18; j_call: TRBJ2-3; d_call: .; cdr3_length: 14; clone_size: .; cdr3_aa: CASSPRQGSDTQYF; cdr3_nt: TGTGCCAGCTCACCGAGGCAGGGGTCAGATACGCAGTATTTT
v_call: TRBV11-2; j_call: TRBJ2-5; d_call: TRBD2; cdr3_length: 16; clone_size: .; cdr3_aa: CASSLGAGGPSETQYF; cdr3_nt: TGTGCCAGCAGCTTGGGAGCGGGAGGGCCGTCAGAGACCCAGTACTTC
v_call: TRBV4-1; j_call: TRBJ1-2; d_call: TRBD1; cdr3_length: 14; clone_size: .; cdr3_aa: CASSQGRGRRGYTF; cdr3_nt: TGCGCCAGCAGCCAAGGCAGGGGGCGGCGCGGCTACACCTTC
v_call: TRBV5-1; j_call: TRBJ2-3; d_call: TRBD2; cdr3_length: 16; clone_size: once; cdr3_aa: CASSSGLAGGADTQYF; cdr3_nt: TGCGCCAGCAGCTCAGGACTAGCGGGAGGGGCAGATACGCAGTATTTT
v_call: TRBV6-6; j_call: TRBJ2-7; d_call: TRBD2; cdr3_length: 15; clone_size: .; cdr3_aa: CASRQTSGSSYEQYF; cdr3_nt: TGTGCCAGCAGACAGACTAGCGGGAGCTCCTACGAGCAGTACTTC
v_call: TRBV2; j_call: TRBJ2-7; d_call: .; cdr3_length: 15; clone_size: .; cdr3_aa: CASNSFRALSGEQYF; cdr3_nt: TGTGCCAGCAACTCATTTCGGGCCCTATCAGGGGAGCAGTACTTC
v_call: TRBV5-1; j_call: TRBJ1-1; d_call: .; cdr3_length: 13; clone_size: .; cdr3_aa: CASRMSQNTEAFF; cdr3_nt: TGCGCCAGCAGAATGTCCCAGAACACTGAAGCTTTCTTT
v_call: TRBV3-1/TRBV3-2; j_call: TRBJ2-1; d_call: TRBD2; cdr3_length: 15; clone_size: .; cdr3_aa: CASSQETGRADEQFF; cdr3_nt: TGTGCCAGCAGCCAAGAAACCGGGAGGGCCGATGAGCAGTTCTTC
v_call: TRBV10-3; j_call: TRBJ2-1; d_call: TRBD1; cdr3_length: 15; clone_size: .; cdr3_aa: CAISRPGQGYNEQFF; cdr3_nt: TGTGCCATCAGCCGGCCGGGACAGGGGTACAATGAGCAGTTCTTC
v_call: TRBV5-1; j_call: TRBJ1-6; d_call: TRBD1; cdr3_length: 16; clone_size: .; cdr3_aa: CASSEELTGGRSPLHF; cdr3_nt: TGCGCCAGCAGCGAAGAGCTTACAGGGGGCCGATCACCCCTCCACTTT
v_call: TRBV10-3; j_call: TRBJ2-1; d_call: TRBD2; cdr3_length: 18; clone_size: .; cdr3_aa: CAISDWTSPDRRYNEQFF; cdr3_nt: TGTGCCATCAGTGATTGGACTAGCCCGGATCGTCGATACAATGAGCAGTTCTTC
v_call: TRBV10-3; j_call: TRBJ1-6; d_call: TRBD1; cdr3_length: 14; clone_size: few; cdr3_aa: CAIGRDRDNSPLHF; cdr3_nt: TGTGCCATCGGCCGGGACAGGGATAATTCACCCCTCCACTTT
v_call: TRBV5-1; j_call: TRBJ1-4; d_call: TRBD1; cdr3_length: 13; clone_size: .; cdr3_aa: CASSLGTDEKLFF; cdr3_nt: TGCGCCAGCAGCCTGGGGACAGATGAAAAACTGTTTTTT
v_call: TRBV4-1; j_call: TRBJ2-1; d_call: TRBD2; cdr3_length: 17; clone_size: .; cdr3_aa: CASSQGSWLAETNEQFF; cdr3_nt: TGCGCCAGCAGCCAAGGATCCTGGCTAGCGGAAACCAATGAGCAGTTCTTC
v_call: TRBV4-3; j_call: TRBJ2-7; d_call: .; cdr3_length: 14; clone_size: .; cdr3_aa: CASSQGAATYEQYF; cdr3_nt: TGCGCCAGCAGCCAAGGGGCAGCAACCTACGAGCAGTACTTC
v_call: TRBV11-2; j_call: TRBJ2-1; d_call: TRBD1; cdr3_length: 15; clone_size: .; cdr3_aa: CASSLTGTGSNEQFF; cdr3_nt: TGTGCCAGCAGCTTAACCGGGACAGGTTCTAATGAGCAGTTCTTC
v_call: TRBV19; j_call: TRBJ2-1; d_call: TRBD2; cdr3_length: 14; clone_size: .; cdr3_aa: CASKPGLAPNEQFF; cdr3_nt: TGTGCCAGTAAACCGGGACTAGCCCCCAATGAGCAGTTCTTC
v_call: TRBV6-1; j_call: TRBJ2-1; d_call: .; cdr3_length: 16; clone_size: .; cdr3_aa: CASSVWAGSSYNEQFF; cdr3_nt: TGTGCCAGCAGTGTCTGGGCGGGGAGCTCCTACAATGAGCAGTTCTTC
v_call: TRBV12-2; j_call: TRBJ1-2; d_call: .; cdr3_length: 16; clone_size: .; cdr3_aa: CASRLAGGSGLHGYTF; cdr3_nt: TGTGCAAGTCGCTTAGCGGGCGGGAGTGGATTACATGGCTACACCTTC
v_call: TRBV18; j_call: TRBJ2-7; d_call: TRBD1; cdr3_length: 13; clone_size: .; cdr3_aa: CASQRTGAGEQYF; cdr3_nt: TGTGCCAGTCAACGGACAGGGGCGGGCGAGCAGTACTTC